This TCR beta chain emerged from a study of blood T cells in healthy people across ages. General observations from the study: The fall in TCR beta diversity per million T cells was roughly linear with age. Because donor CMV status was unknown, expanded clonotype changes were possibly confounded.

The V gene's germline CDR1 is LGHDT and CDR2 YNNKEL (reference sequence). Germline trimming cut 6 bases from V and 5 bases from J; bases unmatched to any gene: 4. CDR3 length equals 15 residues. Using a J-beta primer mix together with a sample-barcoded 5' primer, a second PCR was run for roughly 6 to 12 cycles. TCRdb recomputed calls from the 5' RACE reads with MiXCR, one row per CDR3 protein. The table lists hundreds of thousands of distinct CDR3 sequences, more than 25% of them singletons, with around 3% in the top ten. With regard to this clonotype: Its antigen remains unknown.

This same sample was also taken into another study, of T cells of mothers and their children. That source adds: Reads recorded for TCR beta CDR3 numbered over 9.5 million per mother and around 3 million per child.

This clonotype originated in a boy between 10 and 17 years old in good health. Sequencing was performed on blood. The genes are TRBV3-1 and TRBJ2-1, with 13 bases aligning to TRBD2. CDR3 loop: CASRPGTSGDNEQFF. CDR3 sequence (DNA): TGTGCCAGCAGGCCGGGGACTAGCGGGGACAATGAGCAGTTCTTC.